The rows below give T cell receptor beta chains drawn from one sample of a study of Ad26.COV2.S vaccination and SARS-CoV-2 variants. Method: immunoSEQ multiplex PCR; TCRdb's copy keeps in-frame clones and lacks some. The sample yields approximately 450,000 clones, 75% to 95% seen once. The sample consisted of peripheral blood, taken in a trial of Ad26.COV2.S vaccine versus placebo. Every receptor here comes from a person between 18 and 59 years old who received the Ad26.COV2.S COVID-19 vaccine or a placebo. CDR3s include the opening cysteine and the closing phenylalanine or tryptophan. The listing skips clone size in some rows; elsewhere it reads once, few, many or a size class.

abundance,v_gene,j_gene,CDR3aa
.,TRBV4-1,TRBJ1-2,CASSQPTGAQDGYTF
.,TRBV7-2,TRBJ2-7,CASSLAGQTTEQYF
.,TRBV27,TRBJ2-2,CASSAPEHSTGELFF
.,TRBV2,TRBJ2-7,CASSVGYEQYF
.,TRBV5-5,TRBJ1-5,CASSPRDRGTGNQPQHF
.,TRBV6-6,TRBJ2-7,CASTSSYEQYF
.,TRBV9,TRBJ2-7,CASSRQGSGAYEQYF
.,TRBV9,TRBJ2-4,CASCGLENIQYF
.,TRBV6-1,TRBJ2-7,CASSEARYEQYF
.,TRBV27,TRBJ2-2,CASSLGNTGELFF
.,TRBV28,TRBJ1-5,CASSFAAGNQPQHF
once,TRBV4-3,TRBJ2-3,CASSPRGWYGTDTQYF
.,TRBV6-5,TRBJ1-4,CAVGRSLTNEKLFF
.,TRBV19,TRBJ2-7,CASSIGGTVGEQYF
.,TRBV13,TRBJ2-1,CASSLGKEQFF
.,TRBV19,TRBJ2-1,CASSSSGSSYNEQFF